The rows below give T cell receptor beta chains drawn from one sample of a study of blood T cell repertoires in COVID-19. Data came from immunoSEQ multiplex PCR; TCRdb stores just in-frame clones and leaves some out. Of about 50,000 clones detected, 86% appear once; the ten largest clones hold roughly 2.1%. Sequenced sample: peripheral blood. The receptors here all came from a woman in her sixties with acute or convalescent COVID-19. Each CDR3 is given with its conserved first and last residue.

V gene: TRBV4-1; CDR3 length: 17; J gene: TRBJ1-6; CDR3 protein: CASSQLQGAAGNSPLHF
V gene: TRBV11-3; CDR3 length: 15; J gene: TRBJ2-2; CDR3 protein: CASSSTTGGTGELFF
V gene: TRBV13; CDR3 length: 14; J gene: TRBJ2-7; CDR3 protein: CASSPGGISYEQYF
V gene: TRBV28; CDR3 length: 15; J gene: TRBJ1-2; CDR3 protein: CASSILGQGAPGYTF
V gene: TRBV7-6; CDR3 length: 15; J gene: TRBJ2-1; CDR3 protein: CASSASGRVYNEQFF
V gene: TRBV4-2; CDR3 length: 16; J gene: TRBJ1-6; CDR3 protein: CASSQGARGVDSPLHF
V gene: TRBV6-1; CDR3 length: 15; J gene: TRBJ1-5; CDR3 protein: CASSEGRAGSQPQHF
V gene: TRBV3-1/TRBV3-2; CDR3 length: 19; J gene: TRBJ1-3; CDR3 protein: CASSQIPGRTGGPGNTIYF
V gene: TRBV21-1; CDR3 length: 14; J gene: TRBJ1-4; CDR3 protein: CASSKGGTSGKLFF
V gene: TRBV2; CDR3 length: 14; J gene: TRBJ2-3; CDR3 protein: CASRLEPSTDTQYF
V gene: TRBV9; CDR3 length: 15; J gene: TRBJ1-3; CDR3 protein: CASSVSGAGGNTIYF
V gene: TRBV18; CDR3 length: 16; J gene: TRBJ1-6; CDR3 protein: CASSLRATGVYSPLHF
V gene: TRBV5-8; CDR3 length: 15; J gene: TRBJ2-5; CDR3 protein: CASKNRGLGQETQYF
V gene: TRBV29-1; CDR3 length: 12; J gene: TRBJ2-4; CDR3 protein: CSVEAGELIQYF
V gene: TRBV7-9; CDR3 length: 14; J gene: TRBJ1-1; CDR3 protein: CASSFWGTNPEAFF
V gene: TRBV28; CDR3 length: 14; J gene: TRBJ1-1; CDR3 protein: CASSLRGHTTEAFF
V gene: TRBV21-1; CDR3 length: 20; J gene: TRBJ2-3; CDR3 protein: CASSKIPPGPDCISTDTQYF
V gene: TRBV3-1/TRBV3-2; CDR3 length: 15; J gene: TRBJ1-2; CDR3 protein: CASSPGQGPNYGYTF
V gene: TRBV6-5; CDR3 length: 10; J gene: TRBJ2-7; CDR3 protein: CASRRSEQYF
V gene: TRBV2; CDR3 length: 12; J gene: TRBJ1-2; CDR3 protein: CASSQQDYGYTF
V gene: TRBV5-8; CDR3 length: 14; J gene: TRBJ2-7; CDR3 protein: CASSLHRSGGEQYF
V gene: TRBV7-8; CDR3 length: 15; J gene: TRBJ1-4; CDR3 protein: CASSLQGPTNEKLFF
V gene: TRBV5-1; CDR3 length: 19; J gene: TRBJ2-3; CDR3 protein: CASSRAGTSGSSGADTQYF
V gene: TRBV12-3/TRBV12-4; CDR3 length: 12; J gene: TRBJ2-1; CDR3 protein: CASSLFSTEQFF
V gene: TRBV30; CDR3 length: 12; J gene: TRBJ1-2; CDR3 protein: CAWGGKGQSYTF
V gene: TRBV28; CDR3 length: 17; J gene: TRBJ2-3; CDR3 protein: CASSSPGLQPRTDTQYF
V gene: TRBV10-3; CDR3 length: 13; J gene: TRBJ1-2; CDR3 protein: CAISTLGTHGYTF
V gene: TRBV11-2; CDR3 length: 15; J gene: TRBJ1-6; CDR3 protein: CASSLVSRGTSPLHF
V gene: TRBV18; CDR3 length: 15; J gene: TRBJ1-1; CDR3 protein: CASSSAVQAGTEAFF
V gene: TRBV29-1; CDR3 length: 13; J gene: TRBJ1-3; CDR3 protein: CSTRQGGGDTIYF
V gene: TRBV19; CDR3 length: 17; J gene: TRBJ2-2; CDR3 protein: CASSIVRLADRTGELFF
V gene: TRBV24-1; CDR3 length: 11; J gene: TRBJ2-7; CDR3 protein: CATRWPYEQYF
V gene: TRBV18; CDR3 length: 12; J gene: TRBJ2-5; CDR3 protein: CASSPQGETQYF
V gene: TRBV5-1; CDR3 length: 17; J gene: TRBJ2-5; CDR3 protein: CASSPGLAGGLGETQYF
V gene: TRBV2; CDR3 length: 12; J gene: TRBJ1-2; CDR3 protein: CASRGGSGGYTF
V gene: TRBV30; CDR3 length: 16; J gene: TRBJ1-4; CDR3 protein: CAWSPHRKTGGEKLFF
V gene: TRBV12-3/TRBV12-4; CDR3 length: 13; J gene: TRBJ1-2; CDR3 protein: CASRRQETYGYTF
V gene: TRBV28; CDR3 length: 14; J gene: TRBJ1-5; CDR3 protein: CASRAGGNNQPQHF
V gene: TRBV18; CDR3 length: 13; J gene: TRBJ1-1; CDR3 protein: CASSADRYTEAFF
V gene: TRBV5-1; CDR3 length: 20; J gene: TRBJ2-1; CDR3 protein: CASSLDQGLAGFSSYNEQFF
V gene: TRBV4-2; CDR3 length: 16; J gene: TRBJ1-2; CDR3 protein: CASSPTGTGAIYGYTF
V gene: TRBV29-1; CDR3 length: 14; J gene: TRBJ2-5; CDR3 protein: CSVDLTGGRETQYF
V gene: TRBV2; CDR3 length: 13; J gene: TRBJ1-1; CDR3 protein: CASRARGHTEAFF
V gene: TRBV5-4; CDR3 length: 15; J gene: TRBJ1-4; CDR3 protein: CASSLGTDSNEKLFF
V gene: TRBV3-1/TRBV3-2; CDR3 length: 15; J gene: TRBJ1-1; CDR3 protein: CASRETPQGSAEAFF